The next 31 T cell receptor beta chains were all read from a single sample in a study of blood T cell repertoires in COVID-19. Method: immunoSEQ multiplex PCR; TCRdb's copy keeps in-frame clones and lacks some. The profile shows over 400,000 clones, around 85% of them singletons. The source material was PBMCs or T cells enriched from blood (not recorded which). These receptor sequences come from an older woman who had recovered from COVID-19.

This sequence joins TRBV7-9 and TRBJ1-2; 7 bases map to TRBD1. From germline, CDR1 is SEHNR and CDR2 FQNEAQ (reference sequence). Trimming took 4 bases from V and 4 from J; bases not matched to a gene: 9. There are 15 residues in the CDR3. The CDR3 region has the DNA TGTGCCAGCAGCTCCGGACAGGCATGGGGCTATGGCTACACCTTC. Protein product: CASSSGQAWGYGYTF.

The CDR3 reads CAWSFGFGGASQETQYF. DNA of the CDR3: TGTGCCTGGAGTTTCGGCTTTGGGGGCGCATCACAAGAGACCCAGTACTTC. The chain couples TRBV30 to TRBJ2-5, with D possibly matching TRBD1 (6 bases). CDR3 length: 17 amino acids. From germline, CDR1 is GTSNPN and CDR2 SVGIG (reference sequence). The V end was cut by 2 bases, the J end by 2 bases, with 21 bases between.

This chain joins TRBV27 and TRBJ2-1; 7 nucleotides match TRBD2. CDR1 MNHEY and CDR2 SMNVEV come from the germline V gene (reference sequence). The CDR3 covers 14 residues. The V segment lost 3 bases and the J segment 2 bases; nucleotides outside the gene matches: 1. CDR3 coding DNA: TGTGCCAGCAGTTTGGCGGGGGCCTACAATGAGCAGTTCTTC. Protein product: CASSLAGAYNEQFF.

The CDR3 is CASSFDRRKSGYTF. The CDR3 DNA is TGTGCCAGCAGTTTTGATCGGCGGAAATCTGGCTACACCTTC. This chain connects TRBV6-5 to TRBJ1-2; D is unresolved. Germline V lookup: CDR1 MNHEY, CDR2 SVGAGI. The CDR3 runs to 14 residues. The V end was cut by 4 bases, the J end by 7 bases, with 16 bases between.

The chain uses TRBV2 and TRBJ1-2, with 12 nucleotides matching TRBD1. This CDR3 is 16 amino acids long. J gave up 4 bases and V 5 bases, and 8 bases lay outside the gene matches. Looked up from germline, CDR1 is SNHLY and CDR2 is FYNNEI. The CDR3: CASSSGTGGKGYGYTF. CDR3 DNA: TGTGCCAGCAGTTCCGGGACAGGGGGCAAGGGCTATGGCTACACCTTC.

The CDR3 loop is CATGGTRGILNEQFF. The CDR3 DNA follows: TGTGCCACCGGCGGGACGAGGGGCATTTTGAATGAGCAGTTCTTC. The chain uses TRBV5-5 and TRBJ2-1, with a possible D match to TRBD2 (6 bases). With 9 bases removed from V and 7 bases from J, the gap between germline ends came to 23 bases. The CDR3 has 15 residues. Germline CDR1 is SGHKS and CDR2 is YYEKEE (reference sequence).

V and J are TRBV24-1 and TRBJ2-1, with TRBD2 identical over 9 bases. In germline, CDR1 is KGHDR, CDR2 SFDVKD. This CDR3 has 18 amino acids. Germline trimming cut 6 bases from V and 0 bases from J; bases unmatched to any gene: 11. Here the CDR3 reads CATSNSGGLPYSYNEQFF. CDR3 bases: TGTGCCACCAGTAACAGCGGGGGGCTTCCGTACTCCTACAATGAGCAGTTCTTC.

This clone was seen a single time. The chain links TRBV27 to TRBJ1-5; no clear D gene. The CDR3 spans 15 residues. CDR1 and CDR2 (germline): MNHEY, SMNVEV (reference sequence). Trimming stripped 3 bases from V and 0 bases from J, with 9 bases between. The CDR3: CASSLRGYSNQPQHF. Written as DNA, the CDR3 is TGTGCCAGCAGTTTGCGTGGTTATAGCAATCAGCCCCAGCATTTT.

The genes are TRBV5-4 and TRBJ1-6; 7 bases fit TRBD1. J gave up 3 bases and V 5 bases, and 8 bases lay outside the gene matches. Germline-derived CDR1 and CDR2 are SGHNT and YYREEE (reference sequence). The CDR3 runs 16 residues. DNA for the CDR3: TGTGCCAGCAGGCATGGGACAGACGGCTATAATTCACCCCTCCACTTT. Amino acid sequence: CASRHGTDGYNSPLHF. Supplemented by reference TRBV5-4 and TRBJ1-6, the full variable domain reads ETGVTQSPTHLIKTRGQQVTLRCSSQSGHNTVSWYQQALGQGPQFIFQYYREEENGRGNFPPRFSGLQFPNYSSELNVNALELDDSALYLCASRHGTDGYNSPLHFGNGTRLTVT.

This chain connects TRBV2 to TRBJ2-2; no reliable D call. V was trimmed by 7 bases and J by 2 bases, leaving 14 bases between them. The CDR3 totals 15 residues. Germline V gene sequence: CDR1 SNHLY, CDR2 FYNNEI. CDR3 protein: CASTVSVRNTGELFF. CDR3 in DNA: TGTGCCAGCACAGTCAGCGTTAGAAACACCGGGGAGCTGTTTTTT.

This clone occurred a few times. This chain links TRBV7-2 with TRBJ1-2; 8 bases map to TRBD1. Looked up from germline, CDR1 is SGHTA and CDR2 is FQGNSA. This CDR3 has 14 residues. The trim removed 2 bases at V and 9 bases at J, leaving 8 bases unmatched. The chain's CDR3 is CASSLSRDRISYTF. CDR3 DNA sequence: TGTGCCAGCAGCTTATCCCGGGACAGGATAAGCTACACCTTC.

The gene calls are TRBV12-5 and TRBJ1-2; D is undetermined. The ends were cut back, 6 bases at V and 9 bases at J, with 20 bases in the middle. Germline assignment: CDR1 LGHNT and CDR2 FRNRAP. The CDR3 runs to 14 residues. In DNA form, the CDR3 reads TGTGCTAGTGGCAATCCCCCACTTGAAAATCGCTACACCTTC. Its protein product is CASGNPPLENRYTF.

This clone was detected ten times or more. This chain uses TRBV18 with TRBJ1-1; tentatively, D is TRBD1 (6 bases). The CDR3 spans 15 residues. V was pared by 6 bases and J by 3 bases, with 17 bases between. Germline CDR1 KGHSH, CDR2 LQKENI. The CDR3 region has the DNA TGTGCCAGCTCCCCTAGACAGGCGGTAGACACTGAAGCTTTCTTT. Translated: CASSPRQAVDTEAFF.

The gene calls are TRBV4-1 and TRBJ2-6; D possibly corresponds to TRBD2 (5 bases). The CDR3 loop spans 18 amino acids. V was pared by 5 bases and J by 2 bases, with 19 bases between. Germline CDR1 MGHRA, CDR2 YSYEKL. CDR3 protein: CASSFRELNPTGANVLTF. In DNA, the CDR3 is TGCGCCAGCAGCTTCCGGGAATTAAACCCGACTGGGGCCAACGTCCTGACTTTC.

J is TRBJ1-3 and V is TRBV10-2; no clear D gene. The CDR3 sequence is 13 residues long. The V gene's germline CDR1 is WSHSY and CDR2 SAAADI. V was pared by 6 bases and J by 3 bases, with 9 bases between. CDR3 sequence reads: CASSGYSGNTIYF. In DNA, the CDR3 is TGCGCCAGCAGCGGATACAGTGGAAACACCATATATTTT.

CDR3 sequence: CATSDFGLAGTDTQYF. The CDR3 DNA is TGTGCCACCAGTGATTTCGGATTAGCGGGCACAGATACGCAGTATTTT. The chain links TRBV24-1 to TRBJ2-3, with D perhaps TRBD2 (6 bases). Germline V gene sequence: CDR1 KGHDR, CDR2 SFDVKD. The CDR3 is 16 residues long. V lost 1 base and J lost 1, with 11 bases in between.

The rearrangement links TRBV3-1 (or the pseudogene TRBV3-2) to TRBJ1-4, with D unresolved. This CDR3 is 15 amino acids long. Per germline, CDR1 LGHDT and CDR2 YNNKEL (reference sequence). The germline V and J ends were trimmed by 3 bases and 6 bases, with 14 bases remaining between them. For the CDR3, the DNA is TGTGCCAGCAGCCATAAAGGTCGGGTCGATGAAAAACTGTTTTTT. It translates to CASSHKGRVDEKLFF.

About this clone itself: The junction departs from the called germline gene at one end, perhaps through a read error. The chain combines TRBV7-7 with TRBJ2-1; TRBD1 matches 7 bases. CDR1 and CDR2 from the germline V gene are SSHAT and FNYEAQ (reference sequence). The CDR3 runs to 13 residues. The DNA for the CDR3 is TGTGCTAGCAGCTTTCGACAGGGCGTTGAGCAGTTCTTC. Encoded protein: CASSFRQGVEQFF.

Remarks on this clone: Additional DNA sequences in this sample encode the identical CDR3. The gene calls are TRBV30 and TRBJ1-3, with no clear D. V dropped 0 bases and J dropped 0 bases, with 9 bases sitting between them. CDR1 is GTSNPN and CDR2 is SVGIG in the germline V gene (reference sequence). This CDR3 region has 15 residues. The CDR3 loop is CAWSVGGSSGNTIYF. For the CDR3, the DNA is TGTGCCTGGAGTGTAGGCGGATCCTCTGGAAACACCATATATTTT.

The V and J genes are TRBV6-5 and TRBJ2-1; tentatively, D is TRBD2 (6 bases). This CDR3 has 15 residues. V was trimmed by 2 bases and J by 4 bases, leaving 12 bases between them. Germline CDR1 and CDR2: MNHEY and SVGAGI. Here the CDR3 DNA reads TGTGCCAGCAGTTACCAGGCGGCGGGGTACAATGAGCAGTTCTTC. Translated, it gives CASSYQAAGYNEQFF.

V is TRBV10-3 and J is TRBJ2-7; D might be TRBD1 (6 bases). Trimming removed 4 bases from V and 0 bases from J, with 7 bases in between. The V gene's germline CDR1 is ENHRY and CDR2 SYGVKD. The CDR3 totals 13 residues. CDR3 loop: CAISVTGSYEQYV. CDR3 DNA: TGTGCCATCAGTGTGACAGGCTCCTACGAGCAGTACGTC.

This clone appeared a few times. This chain links TRBV5-8 with TRBJ1-5; D not resolved. Looked up from germline, CDR1 is SGHTS and CDR2 is YDEGEE. V was cut by 6 bases and J by 0 bases, with 13 bases left in between. The CDR3 length is 15 residues. The CDR3 bases are TGTGCCAGCAACAGCGGTCACGCTAGCAATCAGCCCCAGCATTTT. Its protein product is CASNSGHASNQPQHF.

This clone appeared once. The V gene is TRBV5-1, the J gene TRBJ2-2; weak D call: TRBD1 (6 bases). Trimming shortened V by 2 bases and J by 1 base, and 12 bases separated the two germline ends. Germline CDR1 is SGHRS and CDR2 is YFSETQ. This CDR3 is 16 amino acids long. CDR3 residues: CASSFPQGLNTGELFF. Here the CDR3 DNA reads TGCGCCAGCAGCTTTCCGCAGGGGCTGAACACCGGGGAGCTGTTTTTT.

The chain carries TRBV7-2 and TRBJ2-7; D gene ambiguous. This CDR3 has 12 amino acids. Germline V lookup: CDR1 SGHTA, CDR2 FQGNSA. CDR3 amino acids: CASSFGSHEQYV. CDR3 DNA sequence: TGTGCCAGCAGCTTTGGCTCCCACGAGCAGTACGTC.

The gene calls are TRBV5-1 and TRBJ1-1; 7 bases align to TRBD1. J was trimmed by 1 base and V by 0 bases; bases with no gene match: 6. Germline loops: CDR1 SGHRS, CDR2 YFSETQ. This CDR3 is built from 16 residues. Here the CDR3 reads CASSLGHRGENTEAFF. As DNA, the CDR3 is TGCGCCAGCAGCTTGGGACACAGGGGAGAGAACACTGAAGCTTTCTTT.

This rearrangement joins TRBV11-2 to TRBJ1-1; 10 nucleotides align to TRBD1. The V gene end was trimmed by 1 base and the J gene end by 3 bases; junction bases not matched to a gene: 11. Germline V gene lookup returns CDR1 SGHAT and CDR2 FQNNGV. This CDR3 has 18 amino acids. In DNA form, the CDR3 reads TGTGCCAGCAGCTTAGGTCGGGACAGGGGAGGCAAGGACACTGAAGCTTTCTTT. Translating it yields CASSLGRDRGGKDTEAFF.

The rearrangement links TRBV4-1 to TRBJ1-5; tentative D call: TRBD1 (5 bases). This CDR3 region has 16 residues. The V gene lost 0 bases and the J gene lost 3 bases, with 12 bases spanning the gap. CDR1 and CDR2 (germline): MGHRA, YSYEKL. DNA of the CDR3: TGCGCCAGCAGCCAAGATCCAGGGATTCCCAATCAGCCCCAGCATTTT. It is translated as CASSQDPGIPNQPQHF.

In its sample, this clone was seen once. The rearrangement uses TRBV7-9 and TRBJ1-3, with a tentative D call TRBD1 (5 bases). The germline V gene has CDR1 SEHNR and CDR2 FQNEAQ (reference sequence). The CDR3 sequence is 16 residues long. For the CDR3, the DNA is TGTGGCGGGGCCGCACCTCACCTTAGCTCTGGAAACACCATATATTTT. It codes for CGGAAPHLSSGNTIYF. Filled out from reference TRBV7-9 and TRBJ1-3, the complete variable domain reads DTGVSQNPRHKITKRGQNVTFRCDPISEHNRLYWYRQTLGQGPEFLTYFQNEAQLEKSRLLSDRFSAERPKGSFSTLEIQRTEQGDSAMYLCGGAAPHLSSGNTIYFGEGSWLTVV.

This sequence joins TRBV27 and TRBJ1-1; possibly TRBD1 for D (6 bases). Germline CDR1 is MNHEY and CDR2 is SMNVEV (reference sequence). The CDR3 spans 14 residues. V gave up 5 bases and J gave up 3 bases, with 13 bases separating them. In DNA form, the CDR3 reads TGTGCCAGCAGTACAATTCACAGGGACACTGAAGCTTTCTTT. Residues: CASSTIHRDTEAFF.

The CDR3 DNA is TGTGCCAGCAGCTTGGCTCAGACCGTCGGGTCACCCCTCCACTTT. This translates into CASSLAQTVGSPLHF. This chain links TRBV5-4 with TRBJ1-6; D is ambiguous. From germline, CDR1 is SGHNT and CDR2 YYREEE (reference sequence). This CDR3 is 15 amino acids long. V gave up 0 bases and J gave up 10 bases, with 14 bases separating them.

The chain uses TRBV2 and TRBJ1-1; tentative D call: TRBD1 (6 bases). Per germline, CDR1 SNHLY and CDR2 FYNNEI. This CDR3 is built from 14 residues. V was cut by 7 bases and J by 8 bases, with 20 bases left in between. CDR3 amino acids: CASTWGRGRWEAFF. Here the CDR3 DNA reads TGTGCCAGCACCTGGGGCAGGGGACGATGGGAAGCTTTCTTT.